The clone carrying this T cell receptor (beta chain) occurred a few times. Genomic DNA, serving as template, underwent TCR beta VDJ and CDR3 profiling. One entry per CDR3 protein, called by TCRdb with MiXCR from the reads. The sample records some 220,000 distinct CDR3 sequences, 34% being singletons. This sample is part of a study of CD8+CD57+ T cells in acquired aplastic anemia. Germline V gene lookup returns CDR1 SQVTM and CDR2 ANQGSEA. CDR3 length: 10 amino acids. Trimming left V 7 bases short and J 1 base short, with 4 bases between. The clonotype was recovered from a human donor in good health, serving as a control. V is TRBV29-1 and J is TRBJ1-1, with D uncertain. The sequenced material came from sorted CD4+, CD8+, or CD8+CD57+ T cells (not recorded which) from PBMCs. This CDR3 is CSAKNTEAFF. Here the CDR3 DNA reads TGCAGCGCCAAGAACACTGAAGCTTTCTTT.